Sequencing of this TCR beta chain was carried out in a study of OX40 agonist ivuxolimab in advanced cancers. Study in general: Ivuxolimab is an agonistic anti-OX40 (CD134) antibody, and patients were treated with it. Antecedent anti-PD-1, anti-PD-L1 or anti-CTLA-4 therapy was permissible, with 35% to 40% having received some.

Sequenced by immunoSEQ multiplex PCR; TCRdb stores in-frame clones only, minus some. The sample consists of tens of thousands of clones, around 90% of them appearing once. The V and J ends lost 4 bases and 4 bases respectively, with 13 bases between them. Germline V gene lookup returns CDR1 MNHEY and CDR2 SVGAGI. This CDR3 has 14 amino acids. Study observations and caveats: Dosing at 0.1 to 3.0 mg/kg was accompanied by clonal expansion of CD4+ and CD8+ blood T cells by week 6.

Comment on this clone: The antigen remains undetermined.

Patients who had autoimmune disease history or got systemic immunosuppression were left out. This chain joins TRBV6-5 and TRBJ1-1, with D unresolved. The receptor was isolated from an adult with an advanced solid tumor such as melanoma, head and neck, liver or kidney cancer. Sample: CD4+ or CD8+ T cells sorted from blood, taken in a trial of the OX40 agonist ivuxolimab. The CDR3 spells CASSSLGRGTEAFF. CDR3 nucleotide sequence: TGTGCCAGCAGTTCCCTGGGCCGGGGCACTGAAGCTTTCTTT.